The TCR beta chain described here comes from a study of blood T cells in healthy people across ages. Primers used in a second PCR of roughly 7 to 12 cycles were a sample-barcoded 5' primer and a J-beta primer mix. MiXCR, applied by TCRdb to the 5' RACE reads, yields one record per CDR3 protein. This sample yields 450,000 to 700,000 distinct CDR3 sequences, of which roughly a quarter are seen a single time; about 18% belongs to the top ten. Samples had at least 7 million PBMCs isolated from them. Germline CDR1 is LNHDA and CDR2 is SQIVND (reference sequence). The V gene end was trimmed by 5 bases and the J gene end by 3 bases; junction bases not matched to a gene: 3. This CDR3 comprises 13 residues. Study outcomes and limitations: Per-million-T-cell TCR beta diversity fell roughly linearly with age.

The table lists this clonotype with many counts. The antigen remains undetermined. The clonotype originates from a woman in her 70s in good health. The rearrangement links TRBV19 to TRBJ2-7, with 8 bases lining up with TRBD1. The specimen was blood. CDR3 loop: CASSLGTGYEQYF. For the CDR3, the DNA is TGTGCCAGTAGTCTAGGGACAGGCTACGAGCAGTACTTC.